What follows describes a single TCR beta chain. TCRdb reprocessed the 5' RACE reads and reports one entry per CDR3 protein, with no DNA. The sample has 300,000 or so distinct CDR3 sequences; the top ten hold 4% to 5%. These data originate in a study of T cells expressing NK-cell markers. The CDR3 is 15 amino acids. Germline V gene sequence: CDR1 MNHNS, CDR2 SASEGT. The specimen was blood T cells: a sorted CD56 or NKG2C T cell subset, CD4+ or CD8+ T cells, or bulk PBMC T cells (not recorded which). This receptor was identified in a woman aged 18-70 years in good health. The rearrangement uses TRBV6-1 and TRBJ1-5; the D call from TCRdb, TRBD1, cannot be confirmed without DNA. The CDR3 sequence is CASRRTRGPNQPQHF.